One sample yielded the 10 T cell receptor beta chains listed below, sequenced in a study of cytomegalovirus exposure and HLA in healthy donors. Primers included in the PCR were 60 Vbeta and 13 Jbeta primers. Libraries were prepared by immunoSEQ multiplex PCR; TCRdb keeps only in-frame clonotypes and omits some of them. Found here are approximately 110,000 clones; the top ten clones hold 3.6%. The sequenced sample was PBMCs. Source of these receptors: a young man in good health and CMV-seronegative.

The chain is built from TRBV30 and TRBJ1-1; D unclear. Germline CDR1 is GTSNPN and CDR2 is SVGIG (reference sequence). Between the trimmed V and J ends, which lost 3 bases and 0 bases, there was a span of 5 bases. This CDR3 has 12 residues. CDR3 nucleotides: TGTGCCTGGAGAGCCCTGAACACTGAAGCTTTCTTT. Residues: CAWRALNTEAFF.

This rearrangement joins TRBV5-4 to TRBJ2-1, with 9 bases matching TRBD2. The CDR3 totals 15 residues. Germline V gives CDR1 SGHNT, CDR2 YYREEE (reference sequence). Trimming took 4 bases from V and 6 from J; bases not matched to a gene: 8. The CDR3 region has the DNA TGTGCCAGCAGCGCCCCTAGCGGGACGGGCAATGAGCAGTTCTTC. It codes for CASSAPSGTGNEQFF.

This chain uses TRBV5-1 with TRBJ2-5; no firm D call. Looked up from germline, CDR1 is SGHRS and CDR2 is YFSETQ. The CDR3 spans 12 residues. The ends were cut back, 3 bases at V and 2 bases at J, with 5 bases in the middle. The CDR3 nucleotides are TGCGCCAGCAGCTCCCCTCAAGAGACCCAGTACTTC. Translated: CASSSPQETQYF. The variable domain in full, completed from reference TRBV5-1 and TRBJ2-5, reads KAGVTQTPRYLIKTRGQQVTLSCSPISGHRSVSWYQQTPGQGLQFLFEYFSETQRNKGNFPGRFSGRQFSNSRSEMNVSTLELGDSALYLCASSSPQETQYFGPGTRLLVL.

V usage is TRBV6-1 and J usage is TRBJ2-5, with 7 bases that match TRBD1. CDR1 and CDR2 from the germline V gene are MNHNS and SASEGT. V shed 5 bases and J 2 bases; nucleotides not matched to a gene: 2. The CDR3 spans 13 residues. CDR3: CASSRQGQETQYF. CDR3 sequence (DNA): TGTGCCAGCAGTCGACAGGGTCAAGAGACCCAGTACTTC.

This chain links TRBV9 with TRBJ2-7; D ambiguous. The CDR3 runs 14 residues. V lost 0 bases and J 3 bases, leaving 10 bases between the germline ends. CDR1 and CDR2 (germline): SGDLS, YYNGEE. DNA for the CDR3: TGTGCCAGCAGCGTAGGTCCTACGATCTACGAGCAGTACTTC. Residues: CASSVGPTIYEQYF.

This chain connects TRBV5-1 to TRBJ2-3; weak D call: TRBD2 (5 bases). V gave up 2 bases and J gave up 2 bases, with 9 bases separating them. Germline CDR1 and CDR2: SGHRS and YFSETQ. The CDR3 spans 14 residues. The CDR3 DNA is TGCGCCAGCAGCTTAGGAGGAGTCACAGATACGCAGTATTTT. Residues: CASSLGGVTDTQYF. Together with reference TRBV5-1 and TRBJ2-3, the CDR3 gives the full variable domain: KAGVTQTPRYLIKTRGQQVTLSCSPISGHRSVSWYQQTPGQGLQFLFEYFSETQRNKGNFPGRFSGRQFSNSRSEMNVSTLELGDSALYLCASSLGGVTDTQYFGPGTRLTVL.

The chain has TRBV6-5 and TRBJ2-7, with TRBD2 matching over 8 bases. Germline CDR1 MNHEY, CDR2 SVGAGI. CDR3 size: 15 residues. Germline trimming cut 0 bases from V and 0 bases from J; bases unmatched to any gene: 1. The CDR3 sequence: CASSYSSGGSYEQYF. CDR3 DNA: TGTGCCAGCAGTTACTCGAGCGGGGGCTCCTACGAGCAGTACTTC.

V usage is TRBV6-4 and J usage is TRBJ2-1, with TRBD2 as a possible D gene (6 bases). The V gene lost 5 bases and the J gene lost 7 bases, with 12 bases spanning the gap. The CDR3 runs 13 residues. Germline V lookup: CDR1 MRHNA, CDR2 SNTAGT. This CDR3 is CASSLSGWNEQFF. DNA for the CDR3: TGTGCCAGCAGTCTCAGCGGGTGGAATGAGCAGTTCTTC.

The chain recombines TRBV6-5 with TRBJ1-1; 8 positions agree with TRBD1. CDR1 is MNHEY, CDR2 SVGAGI, per germline. The length of the CDR3 is 13 residues. V lost 6 bases to trimming and J lost 5 bases; unmatched junction nucleotides: 5. CDR3 DNA sequence: TGTGCCAGCAGCCAGGGGGCTTTGACTGAAGCTTTCTTT. It is translated as CASSQGALTEAFF.

The gene calls are TRBV5-5 and TRBJ2-1; D perhaps matches TRBD2 (5 bases). The CDR3 has 15 amino acids. The germline V gene has CDR1 SGHKS and CDR2 YYEKEE (reference sequence). The ends were cut back, 0 bases at V and 0 bases at J, with 7 bases in the middle. CDR3: CASSLGESSYNEQFF. CDR3 in DNA: TGTGCCAGCAGCTTGGGGGAGAGCTCCTACAATGAGCAGTTCTTC.